The 24 T cell receptor beta chains below come from one sample, sequenced in a study of blood T cell repertoires in COVID-19. The table came from immunoSEQ multiplex PCR; TCRdb's copy has only in-frame clones and leaves some out. The table shows 350,000 to 400,000 clones, with about 90% occurring only once. The sample consisted of peripheral blood. Every receptor here comes from a woman in her 30s with COVID-19, enrolled during active disease.

V usage is TRBV6-1 and J usage is TRBJ1-4; D is perhaps TRBD1 (6 bases). Looked up from germline, CDR1 is MNHNS and CDR2 is SASEGT. Trimming pared 3 bases from V and 8 bases from J, leaving 13 bases between. The length of the CDR3 is 14 residues. The CDR3 DNA is TGTGCCAGCAGTGAGTCAGGGGTTGGGGAAAAACTGTTTTTT. Its translation is CASSESGVGEKLFF.

This CDR3 reads CASSLLTSGGPYTGELFF. DNA for the CDR3: TGCGCCAGCAGCCTCCTAACTAGCGGGGGGCCCTACACCGGGGAGCTGTTTTTT. The chain carries TRBV5-1 and TRBJ2-2; TRBD2 aligns across 12 bases. The length of the CDR3 is 18 residues. The V gene's germline CDR1 is SGHRS and CDR2 YFSETQ. V dropped 4 bases and J dropped 3; count of bases not matched to a gene: 10.

This clone was seen just once. This sequence joins TRBV4-1 and TRBJ1-5, with 8 bases fitting TRBD1. The V segment lost 4 bases and the J segment 7 bases; nucleotides outside the gene matches: 3. Germline-derived CDR1 and CDR2 are MGHRA and YSYEKL. The CDR3 contains 13 residues. In nucleotides, the CDR3 is TGCGCCAGCAGCCGCACAGGGGGACAGCCCCAGCATTTT. It specifies CASSRTGGQPQHF.

This sequence joins TRBV5-1 and TRBJ2-2; TRBD2 matches 7 bases. The length of the CDR3 is 14 residues. CDR1 SGHRS and CDR2 YFSETQ come from the germline V gene. The V segment lost 7 bases and the J segment 6 bases; nucleotides outside the gene matches: 9. CDR3 region: CASAVGGPPGELFF. The CDR3 bases are TGCGCCAGCGCAGTGGGAGGGCCGCCCGGGGAGCTGTTTTTT. Supplemented by reference TRBV5-1 and TRBJ2-2, the full variable domain reads KAGVTQTPRYLIKTRGQQVTLSCSPISGHRSVSWYQQTPGQGLQFLFEYFSETQRNKGNFPGRFSGRQFSNSRSEMNVSTLELGDSALYLCASAVGGPPGELFFGEGSRLTVL.

This rearrangement joins TRBV21-1 to TRBJ2-5; TRBD2 is taken as the D call from the table, unchecked against the DNA. TRBV21-1 is flagged as a pseudogene. The CDR3 has 19 residues. The CDR3 spells CASSKGSGGASKIWETQYF. Written as DNA, the CDR3 is TGTGCCAGCAGCAAAGGGAGCGGGGGGGCATCAAAAATATGGGAGACCCAGTACTTC.

The chain couples TRBV5-4 to TRBJ2-6; possibly TRBD1 for D (5 bases). The germline gives CDR1 SGHNT, CDR2 YYREEE (reference sequence). The CDR3 sequence is 17 residues long. V lost 6 bases and J lost 6, with 22 bases in between. CDR3: CASTILLGQGKANVLTF. The CDR3 DNA sequence: TGTGCCAGCACCATCCTTCTCGGCCAGGGTAAGGCCAACGTCCTGACTTTC.

This chain connects TRBV7-9 to TRBJ2-3, with 10 bases lining up with TRBD2. From germline, CDR1 is SEHNR and CDR2 FQNEAQ (reference sequence). The CDR3 has 16 amino acids. With 2 bases clipped from V and 4 bases from J, the junction kept 6 bases outside the gene matches. The CDR3 coding sequence is TGTGCCAGCAGCTTATCTAGCGGGGGCTACGCAGATACGCAGTATTTT. Its translation: CASSLSSGGYADTQYF.

The chain uses TRBV7-2 and TRBJ1-1, with 7 positions matching TRBD1. Germline CDR1 and CDR2: SGHTA and FQGNSA. Trimming at V came to 2 bases and at J to 0 bases, leaving 6 bases not matched to a gene. The CDR3 length is 16 residues. CDR3 in DNA: TGTGCCAGCAGCTTACACCCGGGACAGATGAACACTGAAGCTTTCTTT. It codes for CASSLHPGQMNTEAFF.

This clone was detected a few times. The chain employs TRBV27 and TRBJ2-3, with 14 nucleotides matching TRBD2. CDR3 size: 18 residues. CDR1 and CDR2 (germline): MNHEY, SMNVEV (reference sequence). The junction had 8 bases not matched to a gene; V was cut back by 5 bases and J by 1 base. The CDR3 region is CASSVGLAGAPGTDTQYF. The CDR3 DNA sequence: TGTGCCAGCAGTGTGGGACTAGCGGGGGCACCCGGCACAGATACGCAGTATTTT.

This clone was found once. The same CDR3 is also encoded by other DNA sequences in this sample. The chain combines TRBV27 with TRBJ2-7; 8 nucleotides agree with TRBD1. Trimming took 2 bases from V and 4 from J; bases not matched to a gene: 4. The CDR3 loop spans 14 amino acids. CDR1 and CDR2 from the germline V gene are MNHEY and SMNVEV (reference sequence). CDR3 in amino acids: CASSLTGGGYEQYF. CDR3 in DNA: TGTGCCAGCAGTTTAACAGGGGGTGGGTACGAGCAGTACTTC.

V is TRBV9 and J is TRBJ2-4; tentative D call: TRBD2 (5 bases). From germline, CDR1 is SGDLS and CDR2 YYNGEE. CDR3 length equals 14 residues. V dropped 3 bases and J dropped 5 bases, with 12 bases sitting between them. CDR3 in DNA: TGTGCCAGCAGCGGCCGGACTGGGGAAAACATTCAGTACTTC. Its protein is CASSGRTGENIQYF.

The chain joins TRBV28 to TRBJ1-1; TRBD1 agrees at 7 bases. The junction had 9 bases not matched to a gene; V was cut back by 1 base and J by 7 bases. The CDR3 sequence is 15 residues long. Germline V gene lookup returns CDR1 MDHEN and CDR2 SYDVKM. Here the CDR3 reads CASSLSQGNGDEAFF. Written as DNA, the CDR3 is TGTGCCAGCAGTTTATCACAGGGGAATGGAGATGAAGCTTTCTTT.

The CDR3 DNA sequence: TGTGCCAGTAGTATCCAGCGGGAGAGCTATGAGCAGTTCTTC. This gives the protein CASSIQRESYEQFF. The chain recombines TRBV19 with TRBJ2-1; TRBD2 aligns across 8 bases. Per germline, CDR1 LNHDA and CDR2 SQIVND (reference sequence). V lost 3 bases and J lost 8; bases outside the gene matches: 6. The CDR3 runs to 14 residues.

Remarks on this clone: Other DNA sequences in the sample encode the same CDR3. The CDR3 DNA reads as TGTGCCAGCAGCCTCGTAGGTGTGCGCGGCGGAGATAACTATGGCTACACCTTC. Translated, it gives CASSLVGVRGGDNYGYTF. The chain combines TRBV11-3 with TRBJ1-2; D call uncertain. Germline values: CDR1 SGHNT, CDR2 YENEEA. The length of the CDR3 is 18 residues. Trimming removed 5 bases from V and 1 base from J, with 23 bases in between.

This sequence joins TRBV11-2 and TRBJ1-6, with 7 bases aligning to TRBD1. Germline V gene lookup returns CDR1 SGHAT and CDR2 FQNNGV. The V gene end was trimmed by 5 bases and the J gene end by 6 bases; junction bases not matched to a gene: 7. CDR3 length: 15 amino acids. The CDR3 DNA sequence: TGTGCCAGCAGCGCAAGAACAGGGGTTAATTCACCCCTCCACTTT. It specifies CASSARTGVNSPLHF.

The chain combines TRBV19 with TRBJ1-1; 8 bases line up with TRBD1. The V gene's germline CDR1 is LNHDA and CDR2 SQIVND (reference sequence). CDR3 length: 17 residues. The ends lost 3 bases at V and 0 bases at J; junction bases unmatched: 9. The chain's CDR3 is CASSIGWTGSMNTEAFF. The CDR3 region has the DNA TGTGCCAGTAGTATTGGGTGGACAGGGAGTATGAACACTGAAGCTTTCTTT.

V usage is TRBV6-6 and J usage is TRBJ2-7; D may be TRBD2 (5 bases). Germline CDR1 reads MNHNY; CDR2 reads SVGAGI (reference sequence). This CDR3 comprises 13 residues. V was clipped by 2 bases and J by 5 bases, with 10 bases between them. CDR3 region: CASSYVAKHEQYF. The CDR3 nucleotides are TGTGCCAGCAGTTACGTAGCGAAGCACGAGCAGTACTTC.

This clone showed up just once. The rearrangement joins TRBV18 to TRBJ2-2; 9 positions match TRBD1. The CDR3 is made up of 16 amino acids. Trimming at V came to 0 bases and at J to 7 bases, leaving 6 bases not matched to a gene. Germline V gives CDR1 KGHSH, CDR2 LQKENI. CDR3 protein: CASSPPYTGGSGELFF. DNA for the CDR3: TGTGCCAGCTCACCACCGTACACAGGGGGCAGCGGGGAGCTGTTTTTT.

This clone appeared a single time. The V and J genes are TRBV9 and TRBJ2-1, with TRBD2 matching 7 bases. The ends lost 4 bases at V and 2 bases at J; junction bases unmatched: 6. Per germline, CDR1 SGDLS and CDR2 YYNGEE. This CDR3 spans 15 amino acids. CDR3 sequence reads: CASSPTSDTYNEQFF. DNA for the CDR3: TGTGCCAGCAGCCCAACTAGCGATACCTACAATGAGCAGTTCTTC.

The V call is TRBV4-3, the J call TRBJ2-5; 7 bases line up with TRBD1. Germline values: CDR1 LGHNA, CDR2 YSLEER. With V trimmed by 1 base and J by 5 bases, 7 bases remained unmatched. This CDR3 comprises 15 residues. The CDR3 region has the DNA TGCGCCAGCAGCCAAGGAAACAGGGGCGGGGAGACCCAGTACTTC. As protein: CASSQGNRGGETQYF.

This chain connects TRBV27 to TRBJ2-7; TRBD2 might be the D (5 bases). The ends were cut back, 6 bases at V and 0 bases at J, with 12 bases in the middle. The length of the CDR3 is 14 residues. Germline assignment: CDR1 MNHEY and CDR2 SMNVEV (reference sequence). The CDR3, as DNA: TGTGCCAGCAGCCCTGGAGGAGGCTCCTACGAGCAGTACGTC. This codes for CASSPGGGSYEQYV.

This rearrangement joins TRBV28 to TRBJ1-1; D uncertain. The CDR3 consists of 12 residues. The V end was cut by 1 base, the J end by 6 bases, with 6 bases between. Germline CDR1 reads MDHEN; CDR2 reads SYDVKM. The CDR3: CASSLSSSEAFF. The CDR3 DNA reads as TGTGCCAGCAGTTTATCCTCGTCTGAAGCTTTCTTT.

There are a few counts of this clone. CDR3 amino acids: CAISVQAGNTIYF. In nucleotides, the CDR3 is TGTGCCATCAGTGTTCAGGCAGGAAACACCATATATTTT. The V gene is TRBV10-3, the J gene TRBJ1-3; D gene uncertain. V lost 4 bases and J 4 bases, leaving 8 bases between the germline ends. The germline CDR1 and CDR2 sequences are ENHRY and SYGVKD. CDR3 length equals 13 residues.

CDR3 residues: CASSLKGTSGPSDTQYF. As DNA, the CDR3 is TGTGCCAGCAGCCTGAAAGGGACTAGCGGGCCCTCAGATACGCAGTATTTT. The chain combines TRBV11-2 with TRBJ2-3, with TRBD2 matching 12 bases. V lost 5 bases and J lost 4; bases outside the gene matches: 10. The CDR3 is 17 residues long. The germline CDR1 and CDR2 sequences are SGHAT and FQNNGV.